This T cell receptor beta chain was profiled in a study of cytomegalovirus exposure and HLA in healthy donors (dated by TCRdb to about 2017). About the study as a whole: An earlier analysis of 587 of the donors reported roughly 300 Gb of sequence data and 117 million unique TCR beta sequences obtained from about 170 million T cells. An earlier analysis of roughly 600 of the donors used high-throughput TCR beta sequencing to judge whether each TCR beta V gene segment behaved as functional or pseudogenic. Donor age, sex, ethnicity and CMV serostatus were compiled alongside the repertoire data. Of the 300 to 500 genotyped donors, 75% to 85% were placed in the genetic ancestry cluster associated with self-reported Caucasian donors. A separate validation cohort of 100 to 150 different subjects was used in addition to the approximately 700-subject first cohort. A later genetic analysis used genome-wide SNP genotypes for about 60% of the 666 donors, treating that subset as a discovery cohort. Across around 400 genotyped donors of the cohort, an average of roughly 200,000 unique TCR beta nucleotide sequences per donor were sequenced, and 15% to 20% of those sequences were non-productive. Both class I and class II loci were covered by HLA typing, at four-digit resolution. The study used immunosequencing to profile the T cell repertoires of around 600 subjects and linked those repertoires to cytomegalovirus serostatus. The number of typed donors differed by locus: about 620-640 for A, B, C, DRB1 and DQB1; 500 to 550 for DQA1; approximately 610 for DPA1; and roughly 490 for DPB1. About five DR-DQ haplotypes were treated as single units for association and clustering because of strong linkage in the cohort. The aim of the study was to test whether cataloging public T cell receptors could identify signatures of past pathogen exposure. To study patterns of TCR occurrence, a later analysis re-analyzed previously published TCR beta repertoires from around 660 donors and added high-resolution HLA genotyping. An early release covering roughly 640 HLA-typed donors comprised 250 to 350 gigabases of sequencing data and roughly 86 million unique TCR sequences. The study combined high-throughput TCR immunosequencing, statistical association of individual TCRs with disease status, and machine learning to predict cytomegalovirus infection status. Rather than drawing on any new phenotypic data, the later analysis identified candidate immune exposures from TCR beta sequences and the way those sequences occurred across donors. Every repertoire in the discovery cohort had been generated on one and the same sequencing platform. What the authors observed across the whole study: The sequencing pipeline was judged likely to have produced a cluster of highly shared sequence variants as a technical artifact. In a later analysis, HLA-associated TCR beta chains showed more clonal expansion and lower generation probabilities than non-associated chains that were equally common. The cohort was sequenced for TCR beta chains only, and without alpha or paired-chain data the features that could be detected were limited. In a later analysis, more than 15,000 TCR beta sequences were associated with specific HLA alleles at a false discovery rate of 0.05. A later analysis found that most CMV-associated TCR beta chains appeared HLA-restricted, with HLA associations seemingly driven largely by CMV exposure. Sequencing depth was assumed to be roughly uniform across donors in the presence/absence analyses, though that assumption may not hold. In an earlier analysis of fewer than 700 of the donors, most TCR beta V segments appeared in productive rearrangements about 87% or about 30% of the time, broadly matching IMGT annotations. Correlated functional status among segregating V segments might be attributable to linkage disequilibrium, but an unknown experimental factor could not be ruled out. The study listed around 160 TCR beta chains as associated with cytomegalovirus. In a later analysis, several top co-occurrence clusters were reported to appear linked to parvovirus B19, influenza, CMV and Epstein-Barr virus. Cytomegalovirus status was reported to be diagnosed by the classifier with high specificity and sensitivity in both the original and validation cohorts. Most TCR sequences were seen in very few donors, while some public TCRs were found in many individuals. V-gene and J-gene trimming of TCR beta chains was associated with a missense DCLRE1C variant in a later genetic analysis, and the association was replicated in an independent cohort. A later genetic analysis reported fewer N-insertions in productive TCRs among donors in an Asian-associated ancestry cluster than the roughly 620-donor mean. Because some donors lacked HLA typing at each locus, the association tests relied only on the typed subset. Fewer than 20 rarely observed V segments, including chromosome 9 orphons, were excluded from the earlier analysis of approximately 600 of the donors because counts were too low. A few of the identified cytomegalovirus-associated TCR beta chains were confirmed in vitro to be specific for cytomegalovirus antigens. Assigning TCR associations to individual alleles was difficult when HLA alleles, especially DR and DQ, strongly co-occurred. According to a later analysis, TCR association rates differed among HLA loci, with DRB1 alleles showing the most associated TCRs and HLA-C alleles showing the fewest. The authors suggested that the approach could potentially be extended to other disease states and immunological phenotypes. Immune exposure information for the cohort was limited to CMV serostatus. A further reported finding was that TCR beta sequences accurately predicted the HLA-A and HLA-B alleles for most subjects in the first cohort.

To note about this clone: Its antigen is currently not known. Base qualities were left out, and no much larger clone turns up one base away.

In total, approximately 690 healthy bone marrow donors made up the cohort. At the time of sampling, all cohort members were nominally healthy, though unrecorded immune exposures were likely present. The donor was CMV seropositive and was included in the group of 300 or so seropositive cohort members. Each donor provided a peripheral blood sample, and peripheral blood mononuclear cells were used for TCR beta sequencing. Genomic DNA extraction from the blood cell samples was performed with the Qiagen DNeasy Blood Extraction Kit. Receptor libraries were prepared by the immunoSEQ multiplex PCR assay. For the multiplex PCR, a mixture combining 60 forward primers for TCR Vbeta segments and 13 reverse primers for TCR Jbeta segments was used. A multiplex PCR assay on genomic DNA amplified the CDR3 region of rearranged TCR beta genes. The Illumina HiSeq System was used to sequence the amplified TCR beta libraries as 87-base-pair reads. The original methods were these. A later analysis counted approximately 84 million unique TCR beta chains across the 666 repertoires, and 9.5 million to 11 million of these chains were shared by at least two donors. Raw reads were error-corrected and collapsed into unique sequences with a nearest-neighbor algorithm that merged closely related sequences to remove PCR and sequencing errors. To assign V, D and J gene segments, CDR3 sequences were aligned to IMGT reference sequences. Each retained sequence needed at least a six-nucleotide match to both a V gene segment and a J gene segment. A rearrangement was called productive if the CDR3 had no stop codons and remained in frame with V and J, and every other rearrangement was called non-productive. Following IMGT convention, CDR3 was defined as the stretch from the second conserved V-encoded cysteine to the conserved J-encoded phenylalanine. In an earlier analysis of roughly 610 of the donors, sequences lacking an unambiguous match to a single V gene segment were excluded. An earlier analysis of a few hundred of the donors called V segments functional above 56.7% productive rearrangements and segregating when the between-donor standard deviation exceeded 5%. A statistical classification framework was built for diagnosing cytomegalovirus status from the catalog of TCR beta chain sequences. A later analysis assigned V and J genes by comparing TCR nucleotide sequences with IMGT/GENE-DB human TR gene sequences. In a later analysis, CDR3 sequences and most-parsimonious VDJ recombination scenarios were assigned using the TCRdist pipeline. A later analysis defined each TCR beta chain by its CDR3 amino acid sequence plus V-gene family, and excluded reads lacking a unique V-gene family. To address suspected cross-contamination and a sequencing artifact, a later analysis removed a few hundred highly shared, low-generation-probability nucleotide sequences. A later analysis calculated a clonal expansion index for each public chain from normalized within-repertoire ranks of inferred template counts. A later analysis computed generation probabilities with a VDJ recombination model fitted to out-of-frame rearrangements, and checked the results against IGoR. In a later analysis, hypergeometric tests were used to score TCR-TCR, TCR-HLA and TCR-CMV co-occurrence, with a repertoire-size bias correction applied to TCR pairs. In a later analysis, false discovery rates were estimated by permuting HLA or CMV assignments 20 times. A later analysis grouped co-occurring TCRs with DBSCAN, adding TCRdist sequence similarity when clustering within HLA-allele-positive subsets. Repertoires with fewer than 30,000 or more than 120,000 public chains, plus five repertoires with anomalous nucleotide sharing, were excluded from co-occurrence clustering. The table comes from immuneACCESS by way of TCRdb, which keeps in-frame sequences with V and J called. Part of the clones is missing from these tables; in studies checked, under half for an unresolved V gene and the rest for unknown reasons. Clone size and the V and J calls come from that table; the DNA yielded D and trimming. In this sample the table shows tens of thousands of clones, about 80% of which occur a single time. Together, the top ten hold more than 20% of the sample.

This TCR was recovered from a woman aged 45-59 years in good health and CMV-seropositive. The sample was PBMCs.

In nucleotides, the sequence is TGTGCCAGCAGCCCGGGGACAGCCTACAATGAGCAGTTCTTC. The translation is CASSPGTAYNEQFF. The rearranged chain carries TRBV7-3 and TRBJ2-1; 7 bases in the middle match TRBD1. V loses 5 bases at its end and J loses 2 bases; junction bases beyond the gene matches: 3. From cysteine to phenylalanine, the CDR3 is 14 amino acids long. Kept here is only the CDR3 DNA, which spans 42 bases and is read in frame from base 1. Looking up the germline V gene yields CDR1 SGHTA and CDR2 FQGTGA.